This TCR beta chain emerged from a study of cytomegalovirus exposure and HLA in healthy donors (dated 2017 in TCRdb). Background on the whole study: In an earlier analysis of 587 of the donors, 276 Gb of sequence data and 90 million to 120 million unique TCR beta sequences from about 180 million T cells were reported. Class I and class II HLA loci were covered by the typing at four-digit resolution. Besides the first cohort of 666 subjects, a separate validation cohort made up of 120 or so different subjects was used. In a later genetic analysis, genome-wide SNP genotypes for 398 of the 666 donors were used, and that subset was treated as a discovery cohort. Among under 450 genotyped donors of the cohort, an average of approximately 240,000 unique TCR beta nucleotide sequences were sequenced per donor, around 20% of them non-productive. In an earlier analysis of 550 to 700 of the donors, high-throughput TCR beta sequencing was used to judge whether each TCR beta V gene segment behaved as functional or pseudogenic. Because of strong linkage in the cohort, roughly five DR-DQ haplotypes were treated as single units for association and clustering. About 300 gigabases of sequencing data and 70 million to 100 million unique TCR sequences were included in an early release covering around 600 HLA-typed donors. The study profiled the T cell repertoires of more than 500 subjects by immunosequencing and related them to cytomegalovirus serostatus. The study combined high-throughput TCR immunosequencing, statistical association of individual TCRs with disease status, and machine learning to predict cytomegalovirus infection status. The study was designed to test whether signatures of past pathogen exposure could be identified by cataloging public T cell receptors. All discovery cohort repertoires had been generated using a single sequencing platform. In a later analysis, previously published TCR beta repertoires from 670 or so donors were re-analyzed and high-resolution HLA genotyping was added so that TCR occurrence patterns could be studied. Of the roughly 410 genotyped donors, 75% to 85% were placed in the genetic ancestry cluster associated with self-reported Caucasian donors. Typing coverage varied by locus: about 620-630 donors for A, B, C, DRB1 and DQB1; more than 500 for DQA1; nearly 610 for DPA1; 450 to 480 for DPB1. Donor age, sex, ethnicity and CMV serostatus were collected together with the repertoire data. Rather than using new phenotypic data, the later analysis identified candidate immune exposures from TCR beta sequences and from how often those sequences occurred across donors. What the research found in general, with its limitations: Compared with equally common non-associated chains, HLA-associated TCR beta chains in a later analysis were more clonally expanded and had lower generation probabilities. In an earlier analysis of approximately 590 of the donors, most TCR beta V segments appeared in productive rearrangements about 90% or about 30% of the time, broadly matching IMGT annotations. Because some donors lacked HLA typing at each locus, the association tests relied only on the typed subset. Cytomegalovirus status was reported to be diagnosed by the classifier with high specificity and sensitivity in both the original and validation cohorts. Linkage disequilibrium might explain the correlated functional status among segregating V segments, but an unknown experimental factor could not be ruled out. In vitro tests confirmed that a few of the cytomegalovirus-associated TCR beta chains recognize cytomegalovirus antigens. A cluster of highly shared sequence variants was judged likely to be a technical artifact of the sequencing pipeline. The only immune exposure information available for the cohort was CMV serostatus. It was suggested by the authors that the approach could potentially be generalized to other disease states and immunological phenotypes. A further reported finding was that TCR beta sequences accurately predicted the HLA-A and HLA-B alleles for most subjects in the first cohort. Only TCR beta chains were sequenced in this cohort, and the absence of alpha or paired-chain data limited detectable features. In a later genetic analysis, fewer N-insertions in productive TCRs were reported among donors in an Asian-associated ancestry cluster than the 666-donor mean. Most CMV-associated TCR beta chains appeared to be HLA-restricted in a later analysis, and the HLA associations seemed to be driven largely by CMV exposure. Specific HLA alleles were associated with 15,000 to 20,000 TCR beta sequences at a false discovery rate of 0.05 in a later analysis. In a later genetic analysis, a missense DCLRE1C variant was associated with V-gene and J-gene trimming of TCR beta chains, and the association was replicated in an independent cohort. Sequencing depth was assumed to be roughly uniform across donors in the presence/absence analyses, though that assumption may not hold. Some IMGT-functional V segments, including TRBV6-2 and TRBV6-3, could not be told apart with the 87-base-pair reads, so those segments were excluded. Across donors, most TCR sequences were observed very rarely, whereas some public TCRs were present in many individuals. A later analysis found that TCR association rates varied across HLA loci, with DRB1 alleles showing the most associated TCRs and HLA-C alleles the fewest. In a later analysis, several top co-occurrence clusters were reported to appear linked to parvovirus B19, influenza, CMV and Epstein-Barr virus. The earlier analysis of around 600 of the donors excluded roughly 16 rarely observed V segments, including chromosome 9 orphons, because counts were too low. Assigning TCR associations to individual alleles was difficult when HLA alleles, especially DR and DQ, strongly co-occurred. In the study, around 150 TCR beta chains were listed as associated with cytomegalovirus.

CDR1 and CDR2, looked up from the germline V gene, are MNHEY and SVGAGI. The junction shows trimming of 9 bases on V and 0 bases on J, plus 8 bases between the germline ends. Taken from cysteine to phenylalanine, the CDR3 has 13 residues. Only the CDR3 DNA stays, 39 bases, in frame from base 1. Regarding this clone: What antigen it recognizes has not been identified. No clone much larger than this one lies a single base away; base qualities are absent.

The cohort was made up of approximately 670 healthy bone marrow donors. Cohort members were all nominally healthy when sampled, although unrecorded immune exposures were likely present. The donor was CMV seronegative and was included in the group of several hundred seronegative cohort members. A peripheral blood sample was provided by each donor, and peripheral blood mononuclear cells were used for TCR beta sequencing. The Qiagen DNeasy Blood Extraction Kit was used to extract genomic DNA from the blood cell samples. Library creation used the immunoSEQ multiplex PCR assay. For the multiplex PCR, a mixture combining 60 forward primers for TCR Vbeta segments and 13 reverse primers for TCR Jbeta segments was used. Amplification of the CDR3 region of rearranged TCR beta genes was performed with a multiplex PCR assay on genomic DNA. Amplified TCR beta libraries were sequenced as 87-base-pair reads on the Illumina HiSeq System. Turning to the authors' computational methods: A later analysis counted tens of millions of unique TCR beta chains across the 650 to 800 repertoires, and some 11 million of these chains were shared by at least two donors. Raw reads were error-corrected and collapsed into unique sequences with a nearest-neighbor algorithm that merged closely related sequences to remove PCR and sequencing errors. V, D and J gene segments were assigned by aligning CDR3 sequences to IMGT reference sequences. For a sequence to be retained, a match of at least six nucleotides was required to both a V gene segment and a J gene segment. Rearrangements were classified as productive when the CDR3 lacked stop codons and remained in frame with V and J, and all other rearrangements were classified as non-productive. Following IMGT convention, CDR3 was defined as the stretch from the second conserved V-encoded cysteine to the conserved J-encoded phenylalanine. The earlier analysis of about 590 of the donors excluded sequences that lacked an unambiguous match to a single V gene segment. An earlier analysis of over 450 of the donors classified V segments as functional when productive rearrangements were above 56.7% and as segregating when the standard deviation between donors was above 5%. To diagnose cytomegalovirus status from the catalog of TCR beta chain sequences, a statistical classification framework was built. V and J gene assignment, in a later analysis, came from comparing TCR nucleotide sequences with IMGT/GENE-DB human TR gene sequences. The TCRdist pipeline was used in a later analysis to assign CDR3 sequences and most-parsimonious VDJ recombination scenarios. A later analysis defined each TCR beta chain by its CDR3 amino acid sequence plus V-gene family, and excluded reads lacking a unique V-gene family. As a way to deal with suspected cross-contamination and a sequencing artifact, a later analysis dropped nearly 600 nucleotide sequences that were highly shared and had low generation probability. In a later analysis, a clonal expansion index was calculated for each public chain from normalized within-repertoire ranks of inferred template counts. Generation probabilities in a later analysis came from a VDJ recombination model fitted to out-of-frame rearrangements, and those results were checked against IGoR. Hypergeometric tests were used in a later analysis to score TCR-TCR, TCR-HLA and TCR-CMV co-occurrence, with a repertoire-size bias correction applied to the TCR pairs. In a later analysis, false discovery rates were estimated by permuting HLA or CMV assignments 20 times. In a later analysis, co-occurring TCRs were grouped using DBSCAN, with TCRdist sequence similarity added in when clustering inside HLA-allele-positive subsets. Repertoires with fewer than 30,000 or more than 120,000 public chains, plus five repertoires with anomalous nucleotide sharing, were excluded from co-occurrence clustering. TCRdb stores this immuneACCESS table with in-frame sequences only. Part of the clones is absent; in the studies checked, under half of the shortfall reflects unresolved V genes, and no reason is known for the rest. V, J and clone size are those of that table, while D and trimming were read from the DNA. The sample profile shows under 200,000 clones; 77% of them were found once. The leading ten clones occupy about 1.3% of the sample.

This receptor was identified in a woman younger than 45 in good health and CMV-seronegative. This chain joins TRBV6-5 to TRBJ1-4, with no reliable assignment of the D segment. Specimen: PBMCs. The CDR3 has the sequence CASTAATNEKLFF. The DNA sequence reads TGTGCCAGTACCGCGGCAACTAATGAAAAACTGTTTTTT.